Listed below are T cell receptor beta chains from one sample, sequenced in a study of shared T cell receptors in the human thymus. The table came from immunoSEQ multiplex PCR; TCRdb's copy has only in-frame clones and leaves some out. The sample has about 610,000 clones, more than 75% seen once. The same data also contributed to another study, on human thymus T cells.

The sample comprised thymocytes. All receptors derive from a boy in the first two years of life with a congenital heart defect. Both conserved end residues are trimmed from each CDR3. Size is stated for part of the rows, as once, few or many counts, or as a class when the clone is expanded.

CDR3 protein: ASSFGAGPPTDTQY; V gene: TRBV7-9; clone size: .; J gene: TRBJ2-3
CDR3 protein: AIGTGASYEQY; V gene: TRBV6-5; clone size: .; J gene: TRBJ2-7
CDR3 protein: ASSLSRLLAGVGETQY; V gene: TRBV11-2; clone size: .; J gene: TRBJ2-5
CDR3 protein: SVPGGEDIQY; V gene: TRBV29-1; clone size: once; J gene: TRBJ2-4
CDR3 protein: ASSSWTGSDTQY; V gene: TRBV4-3; clone size: .; J gene: TRBJ2-3
CDR3 protein: ASSPTRGFGDEQF; V gene: TRBV27; clone size: .; J gene: TRBJ2-1
CDR3 protein: ASSLGQGARTEAF; V gene: TRBV7-2; clone size: .; J gene: TRBJ1-1
CDR3 protein: ASSGPGGRFYEQY; V gene: TRBV9; clone size: .; J gene: TRBJ2-7
CDR3 protein: AQVAGEQETQY; V gene: TRBV21-1; clone size: .; J gene: TRBJ2-5
CDR3 protein: ASGLAGGGTDTQY; V gene: TRBV12-5; clone size: .; J gene: TRBJ2-3